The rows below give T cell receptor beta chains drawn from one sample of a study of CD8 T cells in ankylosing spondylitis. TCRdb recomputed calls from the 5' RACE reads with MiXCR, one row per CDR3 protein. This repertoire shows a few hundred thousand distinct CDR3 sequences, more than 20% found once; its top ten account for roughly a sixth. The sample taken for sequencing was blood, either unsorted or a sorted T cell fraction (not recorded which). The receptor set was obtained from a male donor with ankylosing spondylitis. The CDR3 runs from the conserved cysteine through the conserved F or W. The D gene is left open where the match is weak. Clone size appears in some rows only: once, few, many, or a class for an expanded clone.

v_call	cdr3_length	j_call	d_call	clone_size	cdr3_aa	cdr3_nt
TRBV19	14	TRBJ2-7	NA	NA	CASSKDTLGSEQYF	TGTGCCAGTAGTAAGGACACCCTTGGGAGTGAGCAGTACTTC
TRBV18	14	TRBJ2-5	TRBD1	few	CASSPGTGEETQYF	TGTGCCAGCTCACCAGGGACAGGGGAAGAGACCCAGTACTTC
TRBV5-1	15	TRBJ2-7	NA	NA	CASSLVVAGSYEQYF	TGCGCCAGCAGCTTGGTTGTCGCTGGCTCCTACGAGCAGTACTTC
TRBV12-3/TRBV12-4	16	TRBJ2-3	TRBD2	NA	CASSFSSSGRLDTQYF	TGTGCCAGCAGTTTCTCGTCTAGCGGGAGGTTGGATACGCAGTATTTT
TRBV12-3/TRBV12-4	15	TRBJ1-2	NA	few	CASSTATVINYGYTF	TGTGCCAGCAGTACTGCGACAGTCATTAACTATGGCTACACCTTC
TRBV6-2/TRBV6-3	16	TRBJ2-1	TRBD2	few	CASSYRLAGTVDEQFF	TGTGCCAGCAGTTACAGACTAGCGGGAACTGTGGATGAGCAGTTCTTC
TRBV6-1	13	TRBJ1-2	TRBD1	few	CASSPDRAYGYTF	TGTGCCAGCAGTCCGGACAGGGCCTATGGCTACACCTTC
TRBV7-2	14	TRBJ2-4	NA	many	CASSFNIAKNIQYF	TGTGCCAGCAGCTTCAATATAGCCAAAAACATTCAGTACTTC
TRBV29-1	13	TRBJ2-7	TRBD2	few	CSTRMVAGGEQYF	TGCAGCACCCGGATGGTAGCGGGAGGAGAGCAGTACTTC
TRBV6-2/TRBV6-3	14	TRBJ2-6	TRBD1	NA	CASRDRSGANVLTF	TGTGCCAGCAGGGACAGGTCTGGGGCCAACGTCCTGACTTTC
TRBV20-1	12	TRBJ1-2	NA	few	CSGRGASYGYTF	TGCAGTGGCCGGGGGGCCTCCTATGGCTACACCTTC
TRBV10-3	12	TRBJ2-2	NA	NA	CAISSNTGELFF	TGTGCCATCAGCAGTAACACCGGGGAGCTGTTTTTT
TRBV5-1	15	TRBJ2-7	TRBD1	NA	CASQSEPGQGYEQYF	TGCGCCAGTCAATCGGAGCCGGGACAGGGGTACGAGCAGTACTTC
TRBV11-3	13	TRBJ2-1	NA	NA	CASSFPSYNEQFF	TGTGCCAGCAGCTTCCCCTCCTACAATGAGCAGTTCTTC
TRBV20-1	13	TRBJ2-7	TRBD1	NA	CSARDRVLYEQYF	TGCAGTGCTAGGGACAGGGTCCTCTACGAGCAGTACTTC
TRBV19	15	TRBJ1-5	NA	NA	CASSPRPDGNQPQHF	TGTGCCAGTAGTCCCAGGCCAGACGGAAATCAGCCCCAGCATTTT
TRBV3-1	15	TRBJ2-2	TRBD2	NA	CASKLAGINTGELFF	TGTGCCAGCAAGTTAGCGGGCATTAACACCGGGGAGCTGTTTTTT
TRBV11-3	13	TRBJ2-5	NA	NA	CASSLVQFETQYF	TGTGCCAGCAGCTTAGTCCAGTTTGAGACCCAGTACTTC
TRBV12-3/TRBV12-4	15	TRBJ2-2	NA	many	CASSLWGIGTGELFF	TGTGCCAGCAGTTTGTGGGGTATCGGCACCGGGGAGCTGTTTTTT
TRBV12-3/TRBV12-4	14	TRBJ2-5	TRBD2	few	CASSLSSGRPGQYF	TGTGCCAGCAGTTTGAGTAGCGGGAGGCCGGGCCAGTACTTC
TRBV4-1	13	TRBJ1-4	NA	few	CASSRRRTEKLFF	TGCGCCAGCAGCCGCAGGCGAACCGAAAAACTGTTTTTT
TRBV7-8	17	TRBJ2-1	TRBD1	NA	CASSLIGRQGNYNEQFF	TGTGCCAGCAGCTTAATAGGGCGACAGGGAAACTACAATGAGCAGTTCTTC
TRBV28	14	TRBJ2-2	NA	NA	CASSGTRGTGELFF	TGTGCCAGCAGTGGCACTAGGGGCACCGGGGAGCTGTTTTTT
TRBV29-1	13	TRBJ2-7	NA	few	CSGGRTSPYEQYF	TGCAGCGGGGGACGGACAAGCCCCTACGAGCAGTACTTC
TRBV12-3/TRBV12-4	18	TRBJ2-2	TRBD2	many	CASSSGTSGSLVAGELFF	TGTGCCAGCAGTTCCGGGACTAGCGGGAGCTTGGTGGCCGGGGAGCTGTTTTTT
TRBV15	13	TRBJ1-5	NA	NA	CATSRDDIQPQHF	TGTGCCACCAGCAGAGATGATATACAGCCCCAGCATTTT
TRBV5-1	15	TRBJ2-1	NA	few	CASSLVTEPYNEQFF	TGCGCCAGCAGCTTGGTTACGGAACCTTACAATGAGCAGTTCTTC
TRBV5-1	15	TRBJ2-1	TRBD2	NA	CASSLDGTSNNEQFF	TGCGCCAGCAGCTTGGACGGGACTAGTAACAATGAGCAGTTCTTC
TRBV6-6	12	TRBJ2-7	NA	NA	CASSEQTYEQYF	TGTGCCAGCAGCGAACAGACCTACGAGCAGTACTTC
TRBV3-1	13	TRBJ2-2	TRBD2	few	CASTGGNTGELFF	TGTGCGAGCACGGGGGGGAACACCGGGGAGCTGTTTTTT
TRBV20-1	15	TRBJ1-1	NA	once	CSARALSARDRKAFF	TGCAGTGCTAGAGCTCTCTCGGCGAGGGATCGCAAAGCTTTCTTT
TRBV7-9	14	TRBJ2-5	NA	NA	CASSPRVGEETQYF	TGTGCCAGCAGCCCTCGGGTAGGGGAAGAGACCCAGTACTTC
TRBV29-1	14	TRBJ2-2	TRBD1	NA	CSGTTGGITGELFF	TGCAGCGGTACGACAGGGGGCATTACGGGGGAGCTGTTTTTT